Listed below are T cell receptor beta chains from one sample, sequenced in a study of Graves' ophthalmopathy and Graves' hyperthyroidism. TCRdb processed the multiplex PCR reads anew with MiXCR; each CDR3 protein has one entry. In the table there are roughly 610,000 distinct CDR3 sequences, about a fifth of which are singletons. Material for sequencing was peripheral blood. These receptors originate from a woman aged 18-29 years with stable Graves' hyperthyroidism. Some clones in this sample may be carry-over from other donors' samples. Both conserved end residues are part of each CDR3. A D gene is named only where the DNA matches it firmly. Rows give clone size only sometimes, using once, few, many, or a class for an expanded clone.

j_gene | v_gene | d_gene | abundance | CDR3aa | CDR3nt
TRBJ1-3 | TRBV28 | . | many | CASSFGSWQNTIYF | TGTGCCAGCAGTTTTGGTTCGTGGCAAAACACCATATATTTT
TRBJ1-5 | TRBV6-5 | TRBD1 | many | CASSSLAGDRTNQPQHF | TGTGCCAGCAGCTCGCTGGCGGGGGACAGGACCAATCAGCCCCAGCATTTT
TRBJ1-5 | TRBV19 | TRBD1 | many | CASSTARQGYSQPQHF | TGTGCCAGTAGTACTGCTCGACAGGGGTACAGTCAGCCCCAGCATTTT
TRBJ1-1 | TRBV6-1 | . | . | CASSVQETNTEAFF | TGTGCCAGCAGTGTACAGGAAACGAACACTGAAGCTTTCTTT
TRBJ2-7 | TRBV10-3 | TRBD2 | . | CAARTSGVYEQYF | TGTGCCGCCCGGACTAGCGGTGTATACGAGCAGTACTTC
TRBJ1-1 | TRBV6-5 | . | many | CASSYMRPNTEAFF | TGTGCCAGCAGTTACATGAGACCGAACACTGAAGCTTTCTTT
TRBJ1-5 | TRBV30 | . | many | CAWSRTSGNQPQHF | TGTGCCTGGAGTCGTACGTCAGGGAATCAGCCCCAGCATTTT
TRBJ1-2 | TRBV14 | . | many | CASSQDLRDGYTF | TGTGCCAGCAGCCAAGATCTACGGGATGGCTACACCTTC
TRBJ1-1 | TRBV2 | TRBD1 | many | CASVGQGVFEAFF | TGTGCCAGCGTGGGACAGGGGGTCTTTGAAGCTTTCTTT
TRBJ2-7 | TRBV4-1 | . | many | CASSQVGKGEYEQYF | TGCGCCAGCAGCCAAGTTGGGAAGGGGGAGTACGAGCAGTACTTC
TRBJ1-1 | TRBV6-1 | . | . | CASSPRETNTEAFF | TGTGCCAGCAGCCCCAGAGAGACGAACACTGAAGCTTTCTTT
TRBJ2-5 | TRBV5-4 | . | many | CASSLRSQGQETQYF | TGTGCCAGCAGCTTAAGGTCACAGGGCCAAGAGACCCAGTACTTC
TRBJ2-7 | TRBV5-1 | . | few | CASSFGITYEQYF | TGCGCCAGCAGCTTCGGGATAACCTACGAGCAGTACTTC
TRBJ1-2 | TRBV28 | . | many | CATTTEMSYGYTF | TGTGCCACCACGACAGAAATGAGCTATGGCTACACCTTC
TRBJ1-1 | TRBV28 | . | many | CASTWDNPNTEAFF | TGTGCCAGCACCTGGGACAACCCGAACACTGAAGCTTTCTTT
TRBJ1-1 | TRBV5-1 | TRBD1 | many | CASAQGALYPNTEAFF | TGCGCCAGCGCTCAGGGGGCGTTATACCCGAACACTGAAGCTTTCTTT
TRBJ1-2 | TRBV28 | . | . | CASSSYWSAEVGYTF | TGTGCCAGCAGTTCCTACTGGTCCGCTGAGGTGGGCTACACCTTC
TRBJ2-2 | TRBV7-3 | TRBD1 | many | CASSLDRASGELFF | TGTGCCAGCAGCTTAGACAGGGCGTCCGGGGAGCTGTTTTTT
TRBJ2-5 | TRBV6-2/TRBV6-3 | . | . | CASLQVWSGEETQYF | TGTGCCAGCCTTCAAGTCTGGAGCGGAGAAGAGACCCAGTACTTC
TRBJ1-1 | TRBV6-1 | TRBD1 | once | CASSARTGRTEAFF | TGTGCCAGCAGTGCTAGGACAGGGAGGACTGAAGCTTTCTTT
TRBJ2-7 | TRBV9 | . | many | CASSVATGELGDYEQYF | TGTGCCAGCAGCGTAGCCACCGGGGAACTGGGGGACTACGAGCAGTACTTC
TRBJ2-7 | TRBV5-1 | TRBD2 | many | CASSPLAGSSYEQYF | TGCGCCAGCAGCCCGCTAGCGGGAAGCTCCTACGAGCAGTACTTC
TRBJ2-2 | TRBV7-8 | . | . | CASSLRDGANTGELFF | TGTGCCAGCAGCTTAAGGGACGGCGCGAACACCGGGGAGCTGTTTTTT
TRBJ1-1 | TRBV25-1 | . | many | CASSEFMAGSEAFF | TGTGCCAGCAGTGAATTTATGGCAGGGAGTGAAGCTTTCTTT
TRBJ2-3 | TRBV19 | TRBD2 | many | CASSYTGLTTDTQYF | TGTGCCAGTAGTTATACGGGACTAACCACAGATACGCAGTATTTT
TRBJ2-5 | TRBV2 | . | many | CASSRLGETQYF | TGTGCCAGCAGTCGACTGGGAGAGACCCAGTACTTC
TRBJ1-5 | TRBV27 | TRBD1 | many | CASSLRGRPAEGNQPQHF | TGTGCCAGCAGTTTAAGGGGGCGCCCCGCCGAGGGCAATCAGCCCCAGCATTTT
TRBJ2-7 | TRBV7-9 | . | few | CATNHRDIPYEQYF | TGTGCCACCAACCACCGGGACATACCCTACGAGCAGTACTTC
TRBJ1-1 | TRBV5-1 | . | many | CASSLLRNTEAFF | TGTGCCAGCAGTTTGTTGCGGAACACTGAAGCTTTCTTT
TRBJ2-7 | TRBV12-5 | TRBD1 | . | CASGRMGQGTGEQYF | TGTGCTAGTGGCCGCATGGGACAGGGAACGGGCGAGCAGTACTTC
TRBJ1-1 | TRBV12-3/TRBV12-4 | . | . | CASSPPELEAFF | TGTGCCAGCAGTCCGCCAGAGCTTGAAGCTTTCTTT
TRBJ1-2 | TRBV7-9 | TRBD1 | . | CASSGQGSHGYTF | TGTGCCAGCAGCGGACAGGGGAGTCATGGCTACACCTTC
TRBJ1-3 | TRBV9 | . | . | CASSVEPGGSGNTIYF | TGTGCCAGCAGCGTAGAACCTGGGGGGTCGGGAAACACCATATATTTT
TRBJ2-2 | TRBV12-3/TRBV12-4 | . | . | CASSLESNRPGELFF | TGTGCCAGCAGTTTAGAGTCCAACCGGCCCGGGGAGCTGTTTTTT
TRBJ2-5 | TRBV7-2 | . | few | CASSSGPGETQYF | TGTGCCAGCAGCTCCGGGCCCGGCGAGACCCAGTACTTC
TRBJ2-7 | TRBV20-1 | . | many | CSARTRSYEQYF | TGCAGTGCGAGGACACGCTCCTACGAGCAGTACTTC
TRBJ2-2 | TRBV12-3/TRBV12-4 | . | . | CASSFRGSGELFF | TGTGCCAGCAGTTTTAGGGGGTCCGGGGAGCTGTTTTTT
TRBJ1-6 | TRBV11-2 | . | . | CASSLWDPLNSPLHF | TGTGCCAGCAGCTTGTGGGATCCGCTTAATTCACCCCTCCACTTT
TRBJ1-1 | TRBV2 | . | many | CASSEEGGAKAFF | TGTGCCAGCAGTGAAGAGGGGGGGGCTAAAGCTTTCTTT
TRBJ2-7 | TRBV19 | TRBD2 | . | CASSLGVSGRIAYEQYF | TGTGCCAGTAGCTTAGGTGTGAGCGGGAGGATCGCCTACGAGCAGTACTTC
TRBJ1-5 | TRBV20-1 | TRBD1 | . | CSAGDRDQLNQPQHF | TGCAGTGCTGGGGACAGGGATCAGTTGAATCAGCCCCAGCATTTT
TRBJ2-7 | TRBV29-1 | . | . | CSVVLLDINEQYF | TGCAGCGTTGTCCTCCTAGATATCAACGAGCAGTACTTC
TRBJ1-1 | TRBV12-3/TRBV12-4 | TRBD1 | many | CASSFLTGVNTEAFF | TGTGCCAGCAGTTTTTTAACAGGGGTTAACACTGAAGCTTTCTTT
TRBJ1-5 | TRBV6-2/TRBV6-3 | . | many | CASRHEYSNQPQHF | TGTGCCAGCAGGCACGAGTATAGCAATCAGCCCCAGCATTTT
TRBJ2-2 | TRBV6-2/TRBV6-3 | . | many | CASSYPLDGELFF | TGTGCCAGCAGTTACCCTCTGGACGGGGAGCTGTTTTTT
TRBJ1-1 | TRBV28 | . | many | CASRIDGNTEAFF | TGTGCCAGCAGGATCGACGGGAACACTGAAGCTTTCTTT
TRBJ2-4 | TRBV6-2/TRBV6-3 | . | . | CASSSIRELLAKNIQYF | TGTGCCAGCAGTTCCATCAGGGAGCTACTAGCCAAAAACATTCAGTACTTC